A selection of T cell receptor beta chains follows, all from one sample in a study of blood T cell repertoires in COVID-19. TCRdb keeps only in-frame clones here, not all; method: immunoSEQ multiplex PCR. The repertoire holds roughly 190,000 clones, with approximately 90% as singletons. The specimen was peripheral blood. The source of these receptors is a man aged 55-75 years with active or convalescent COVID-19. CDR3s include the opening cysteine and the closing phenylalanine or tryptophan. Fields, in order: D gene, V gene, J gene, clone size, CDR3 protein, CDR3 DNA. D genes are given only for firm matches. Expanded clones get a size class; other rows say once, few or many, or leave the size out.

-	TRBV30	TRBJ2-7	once	CAWRPGSGVRLLEQYF	TGTGCCTGGAGACCCGGTTCGGGGGTTAGACTACTCGAGCAGTACTTC
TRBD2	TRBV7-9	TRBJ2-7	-	CASSPKGGVSYEQYF	TGTGCCAGCAGCCCGAAGGGAGGGGTGTCCTACGAGCAGTACTTC
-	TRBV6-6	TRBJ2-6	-	CASSLANSGANVLTF	TGTGCCAGCAGTTTAGCAAACTCTGGGGCCAACGTCCTGACTTTC
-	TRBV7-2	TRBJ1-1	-	CASSLEGGRYTEAFF	TGTGCCAGCAGCTTAGAAGGGGGAAGATACACTGAAGCTTTCTTT
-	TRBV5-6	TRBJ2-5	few	CASHIGFMETQYF	TGTGCCAGCCACATCGGGTTCATGGAGACCCAGTACTTC
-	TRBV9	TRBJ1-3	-	CASSVVPREPGNTIYF	TGTGCCAGCAGCGTAGTACCCAGGGAACCTGGAAACACCATATATTTT
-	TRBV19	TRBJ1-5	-	CASSITGRNQPQHF	TGTGCCAGTAGTATCACAGGGCGCAATCAGCCCCAGCATTTT
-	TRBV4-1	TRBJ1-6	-	CASSQMTVELSPLHF	TGCGCCAGCAGCCAGATGACAGTGGAGTTATCACCCCTCCACTTT
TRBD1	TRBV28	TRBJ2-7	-	CASSLYATGTYEQYF	TGTGCCAGCAGTTTATACGCGACAGGGACCTACGAGCAGTACTTC
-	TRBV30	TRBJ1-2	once	CAWSGSRSYGYTF	TGTGCCTGGAGCGGCTCGAGGAGCTATGGCTACACCTTC
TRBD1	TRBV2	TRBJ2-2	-	CASSSDRGSYGELFF	TGTGCCAGCAGTTCGGACAGGGGGAGTTACGGGGAGCTGTTTTTT
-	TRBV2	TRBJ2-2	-	CATTGTGELFF	TGTGCCACCACGGGCACCGGGGAGCTGTTTTTT
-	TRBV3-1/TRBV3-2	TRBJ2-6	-	CASSQGRRGNVLTF	TGTGCCAGCAGCCAAGGACGCCGAGGAAACGTCCTGACTTTC
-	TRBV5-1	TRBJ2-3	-	CATRAGPSEDTQYF	TGCGCCACCCGGGCGGGACCCTCGGAAGATACGCAGTATTTT
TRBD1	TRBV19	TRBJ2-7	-	CATTGTGGYEQYF	TGTGCCACCACCGGGACAGGGGGCTACGAGCAGTACTTC
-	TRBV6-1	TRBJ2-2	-	CASREIRDSRETGELFF	TGTGCCAGCAGGGAAATCCGAGACAGTAGAGAAACCGGGGAGCTGTTTTTT
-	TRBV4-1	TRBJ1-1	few	CASSQEASGNTEAFF	TGCGCCAGCAGCCAAGAAGCCTCGGGGAACACTGAAGCTTTCTTT
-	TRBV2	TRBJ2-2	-	CASSAWLNTGELFF	TGTGCCAGCAGTGCGTGGCTTAACACCGGGGAGCTGTTTTTT
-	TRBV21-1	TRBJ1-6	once	CASSKARPHGGVDSPLHF	TGTGCCAGCAGCAAAGCGCGGCCGCATGGTGGTGTCGATTCACCCCTCCACTTT
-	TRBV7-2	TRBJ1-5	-	CASSLYQGSNQPQHF	TGTGCCAGCAGCTTATACCAGGGTAGCAATCAGCCCCAGCATTTT
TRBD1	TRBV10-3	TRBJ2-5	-	CAISEPRTGVGEETQYF	TGTGCCATCAGTGAGCCGAGGACAGGGGTCGGTGAAGAGACCCAGTACTTC
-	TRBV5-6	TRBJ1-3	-	CASSLGTSGNTIYF	TGTGCCAGCAGCTTGGGGACTAGTGGAAACACCATATATTTT
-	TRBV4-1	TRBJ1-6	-	CASTQQGSRPSPLHF	TGCGCCAGCACCCAACAGGGTTCTCGCCCCTCACCCCTCCACTTT
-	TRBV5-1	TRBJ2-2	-	CASSLDATGELFF	TGCGCCAGCAGCTTGGACGCGACCGGGGAGCTGTTTTTT
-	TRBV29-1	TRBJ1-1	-	CSVLGVAEAFF	TGCAGCGTTTTAGGGGTGGCTGAAGCTTTCTTT
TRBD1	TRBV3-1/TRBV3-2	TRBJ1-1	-	CASSLGTGETEAFF	TGTGCCAGCAGCCTGGGGACAGGGGAGACTGAAGCTTTCTTT
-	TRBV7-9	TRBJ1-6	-	CASSRGGDGSSPLHF	TGTGCCAGCAGCAGAGGCGGGGACGGCAGTTCACCCCTCCACTTT
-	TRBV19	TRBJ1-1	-	CASSIDGPEAFF	TGTGCCAGTAGTATAGACGGTCCTGAAGCTTTCTTT